This T cell receptor beta chain was profiled in a study of T cell repertoires in cytomegalovirus infection. Study information: It was recently identified HLA-C-restricted and well-studied HLA-B-restricted CMV epitopes that the study used. Both a matching HLA type and CMV infection were indicated by public TCR beta signatures.

As regards this clonotype: Its antigen is undetermined. A read error may explain this, as a much larger clone is one base away.

A single record per CDR3 protein comes from TCRdb applying MiXCR to the reads. The sample lists 650,000 to 900,000 distinct CDR3 sequences, around a third occurring once. This CDR3 has 12 residues. In germline, CDR1 is MNHGY, CDR2 SAAAGT. The gene calls are TRBV6-8 and TRBJ2-7; no reliable D call. The input for sequencing was cultured CD8+ T cells from PBMCs, taken from culture after CMV antigen stimulation. The clonotype originates from a human donor in good health (CMV status not recorded). Some clones in this sample may be carry-over from other donors' samples. In nucleotides, the CDR3 is TGTGTCAGCAGTGACGGGTTCTACGAGCAGTACTTC. It yields the protein CVSSDGFYEQYF.